What follows describes a single T cell receptor beta chain. The target antigen is unknown. This record comes from a study of beta chain features in type 1 diabetes. Study summary: The number of sorted cells examined across all samples was under 130,000,000.

The study's findings and limits: Within the patient group, naive, central memory and Treg TCRB repertoires appeared more similar to each other than within healthy donors. For Type 1 diabetes patients, all four CD4+ subsets carried TCRB CDR3s that were moderately but significantly shorter.

Sequencing targeted expressed TCRB transcripts, as all isolated RNA had been reverse transcribed. Measured with immunoSEQ multiplex PCR; TCRdb has only the in-frame clones, and not every one. This sample has 350,000 to 450,000 clones, with approximately 13% found just once. This CDR3 is 14 amino acids long. The germline V gene has CDR1 SGDLS and CDR2 YYNGEE. Deletions cut 4 bases from V and 7 bases from J, with 15 bases between. The gene calls are TRBV9 and TRBJ2-1; D is possibly TRBD2 (6 bases). The sequencing sample was made of naive CD4+ T cells from blood. The sequence came from a man younger than 40 in good health. The CDR3 DNA reads as TGTGCCAGCAGCTTTTCTGGGGCGGGGAATGAGCAGTTCTTC. This gives the protein CASSFSGAGNEQFF.